What follows are 13 T cell receptor beta chains derived from one specimen sequenced in a study of cytomegalovirus exposure and HLA in healthy donors. PCR employed 60 Vbeta and 13 Jbeta primers. The data were produced by immunoSEQ multiplex PCR, yet TCRdb's version contains in-frame clones alone and is incomplete. The sample has around 150,000 clones; about 70% are singletons. The sequenced sample was PBMCs. All receptors come from a woman in her 40s in good health and CMV-seronegative.

This chain uses TRBV5-1 with TRBJ1-1; the D gene is possibly TRBD1 (5 bases). V lost 1 base, J lost 5 bases, and 27 bases lay in between. CDR1 SGHRS and CDR2 YFSETQ come from the germline V gene. This CDR3 contains 19 residues. CDR3 bases: TGCGCCAGCAGCTTGCGCCCAGGGATTCTCTCCAATATGCCGACTGAAGCTTTCTTT. Its protein is CASSLRPGILSNMPTEAFF.

V and J are TRBV19 and TRBJ2-3; TRBD2 is a possible D gene (5 bases). The germline V gene has CDR1 LNHDA and CDR2 SQIVND (reference sequence). This CDR3 is built from 13 residues. Trimming removed 5 bases from V and 3 bases from J, with 9 bases in between. The CDR3 DNA follows: TGTGCCAGTAGTTTCGGACTGACAGATACGCAGTATTTT. It translates to CASSFGLTDTQYF.

The chain carries TRBV6-1 and TRBJ1-6, with D maybe TRBD1 (6 bases). V lost 1 base and J lost 5, with 9 bases in between. The CDR3 loop spans 15 amino acids. From germline, CDR1 is MNHNS and CDR2 SASEGT. CDR3 nucleotides: TGTGCCAGCAGTGAAGGGACAGTCAATAATTCACCCCTCCACTTT. Amino acids: CASSEGTVNNSPLHF.

J is TRBJ1-5 and V is TRBV19, with a weak D call TRBD1 (5 bases). The CDR3 runs to 16 residues. Germline CDR1 is LNHDA and CDR2 is SQIVND (reference sequence). V lost 5 bases, J lost 2 bases, and 16 bases lay in between. CDR3 sequence reads: CASSSPGRAGNQPQHF. In nucleotides, the CDR3 is TGTGCCAGTAGTTCCCCAGGCAGGGCCGGCAATCAGCCCCAGCATTTT. Drawing the rest from reference TRBV19 and TRBJ1-5, the complete variable domain is DGGITQSPKYLFRKEGQNVTLSCEQNLNHDAMYWYRQDPGQGLRLIYYSQIVNDFQKGDIAEGYSVSREKKESFPLTVTSAQKNPTAFYLCASSSPGRAGNQPQHFGDGTRLSIL.

In its sample, this clone was seen once. CDR3 bases: TGTGCCAGCAGCTTAGGGACTACCAATGAGCAGTTCTTC. Its protein is CASSLGTTNEQFF. The genes are TRBV13 and TRBJ2-1; possibly TRBD2 for D (5 bases). Germline V gene data show CDR1 as PRHDT and CDR2 as FYEKMQ (reference sequence). V lost 0 bases and J lost 6, with 6 bases in between. The CDR3 is 13 residues long.

The chain combines TRBV4-1 with TRBJ1-5; unclear D gene. V was trimmed by 3 bases and J by 0 bases, leaving 21 bases between them. CDR3 length equals 19 residues. Germline assignment: CDR1 MGHRA and CDR2 YSYEKL. Here the CDR3 reads CASSQGLRAVDYSNQPQHF. Here the CDR3 DNA reads TGCGCCAGCAGCCAGGGCTTGCGAGCAGTTGACTATAGCAATCAGCCCCAGCATTTT.

The chain recombines TRBV25-1 with TRBJ2-3, with 9 bases fitting TRBD2. This CDR3 is built from 15 residues. V was clipped by 4 bases and J by 6 bases; unmatched bases: 8. CDR1 is MGHDK, CDR2 SYGVNS, per germline. The CDR3, as DNA: TGTGCCAGCAGTGGTCCGCGGGGGGGCCGGGATACGCAGTATTTT. Protein sequence: CASSGPRGGRDTQYF.

This rearrangement joins TRBV6-6 to TRBJ2-5; no firm D call. Near its end, the DNA agrees better with TRBJ2-7, so the J call may be wrong. Germline CDR1 MNHNY, CDR2 SVGAGI (reference sequence). The CDR3 covers 11 residues. CDR3 coding DNA: TGTGCCAGCACCCAATTCTACGAGCAGTACTTC. Encoded protein: CASTQFYEQYF.

This chain links TRBV18 with TRBJ1-1, with D unclear. This CDR3 is built from 13 residues. Trimming stripped 2 bases from V and 7 bases from J, with 11 bases between. CDR1 is KGHSH and CDR2 is LQKENI in the germline V gene. CDR3 residues: CASSPGPVGEAFF. In DNA form, the CDR3 reads TGTGCCAGCTCACCAGGGCCGGTAGGTGAAGCTTTCTTT.

The V and J genes are TRBV30 and TRBJ1-2; 10 positions match TRBD1. Trimming took 3 bases from V and 7 from J; bases not matched to a gene: 14. CDR1 is GTSNPN and CDR2 is SVGIG in the germline V gene (reference sequence). This CDR3 has 16 residues. CDR3 DNA sequence: TGTGCCTGGAGGAGGACAGGGGGTTCCAGCTGGGGTGGCTACACCTTC. This codes for CAWRRTGGSSWGGYTF.

The chain carries TRBV7-9 and TRBJ2-3; weak D call: TRBD1 (5 bases). This CDR3 comprises 16 residues. Germline assignment: CDR1 SEHNR and CDR2 FQNEAQ (reference sequence). Trimming stripped 5 bases from V and 2 bases from J, with 17 bases between. Written as DNA, the CDR3 is TGTGCCAGCAGCGCGCAGGGATCCAGACTCACAGATACGCAGTATTTT. Its translation: CASSAQGSRLTDTQYF.

V and J are TRBV4-1 and TRBJ1-2; no reliable D call. V was clipped by 0 bases and J by 1 base, with 12 bases between them. Germline CDR1 and CDR2: MGHRA and YSYEKL. This CDR3 has 16 amino acids. The CDR3 DNA is TGCGCCAGCAGCCAAGATATCACAGACCGTAACTATGGCTACACCTTC. The encoded protein is CASSQDITDRNYGYTF.

This clone was seen only a few times. The chain couples TRBV5-1 to TRBJ2-5; 9 bases line up with TRBD1. The CDR3 sequence is 15 residues long. The germline V gene encodes CDR1 SGHRS and CDR2 YFSETQ. Trimming removed 2 bases from V and 3 bases from J; junction bases left unmatched: 5. The CDR3 here is CASSLGQGKKETQYF. The CDR3 bases are TGCGCCAGCAGCTTAGGACAGGGGAAGAAAGAGACCCAGTACTTC.